These 10 T cell receptor beta chains share one sample of origin, sequenced in a study of T-cell reconstitution after alpha-beta-depleted transplantation in children. The TCRbeta library was prepared with unique molecular identifiers. TCRdb itself ran the PCR reads through MiXCR, one entry per CDR3 protein. Altogether 250,000 or so distinct CDR3 sequences are present, roughly a quarter being singletons, with the ten largest covering about 4.8%. The sequencing used PBMCs, mostly from graft donor cells, collected 360 days after TCRalphabeta/CD19-depleted stem cell transplant. Source of these receptors: a female patient between 2 and 15 years old who had a stem cell transplant for congenital amegakaryocytic thrombocytopenia, so the T cells may come from the graft donor.

V and J are TRBV2 and TRBJ2-7, with 9 positions matching TRBD1. The V gene end was trimmed by 5 bases and the J gene end by 5 bases; junction bases not matched to a gene: 7. This CDR3 comprises 14 residues. Looked up from germline, CDR1 is SNHLY and CDR2 is FYNNEI. The CDR3 DNA reads as TGTGCCAGCAGTATGGGACAGGGAATCCACGAGCAGTACTTC. This translates into CASSMGQGIHEQYF. Complete variable domain (other parts from reference TRBV2 and TRBJ2-7): EPEVTQTPSHQVTQMGQEVILRCVPISNHLYFYWYRQILGQKVEFLVSFYNNEISEKSEIFDDQFSVERPDGSNFTLKIRSTKLEDSAMYFCASSMGQGIHEQYFGPGTRLTVT.

This clonotype was seen only a few times. The chain combines TRBV4-1 with TRBJ2-7, with unresolved D. The germline CDR1 and CDR2 sequences are MGHRA and YSYEKL. The CDR3 is made up of 15 amino acids. V was trimmed by 2 bases and J by 2 bases, leaving 13 bases between them. The CDR3 sequence is CASSQSRAYTYEQYF. DNA of the CDR3: TGCGCCAGCAGCCAAAGCCGGGCTTATACCTACGAGCAGTACTTC.

The sample holds a few counts of this clonotype. The CDR3 protein is CASSLGPTGGYEQYF. The CDR3 nucleotides read TGTGCCAGCAGCTTAGGACCAACTGGCGGCTACGAGCAGTACTTC. The V call is TRBV7-3, the J call TRBJ2-7, with D unclear. This CDR3 spans 15 amino acids. Trimming shortened V by 2 bases and J by 3 bases, and 14 bases separated the two germline ends. CDR1 and CDR2 (germline): SGHTA, FQGTGA.

This clonotype was seen a single time. The chain couples TRBV20-1 to TRBJ2-5; TRBD2 is a possible D gene (6 bases). There are 16 residues in the CDR3. Trimming took off 0 bases at V and 1 base at J, with 15 bases between the two ends. From germline, CDR1 is DFQATT and CDR2 SNEGSKA (reference sequence). In DNA form, the CDR3 reads TGCAGTGCTAGAGATCTCGCGGGGTGGGGCCAAGAGACCCAGTACTTC. Translating gives CSARDLAGWGQETQYF.

This clonotype was recorded many times. This chain's CDR3 is CASSFSPLRYEQFF. The DNA for the CDR3 is TGTGCCAGCAGTTTCTCGCCTCTTCGATATGAGCAGTTCTTC. The chain links TRBV12-3 or TRBV12-4 to TRBJ2-1; D gene ambiguous. V shed 3 bases and J shed 8 bases, with 14 bases lying between them. This CDR3 spans 14 amino acids.

Here the CDR3 DNA reads TGTGCCAGCAGTTATATACAGGCCAATCAGCCCCAGCATTTT. The encoded protein is CASSYIQANQPQHF. The chain combines TRBV6-2 or TRBV6-3 with TRBJ1-5; tentative D call: TRBD1 (5 bases). V was trimmed by 3 bases and J by 3 bases, leaving 9 bases between them. The CDR3 contains 14 residues. CDR1 is MNHEY, CDR2 SVGEGT, per germline.

The V gene is TRBV5-1, the J gene TRBJ2-5; 8 bases line up with TRBD2. Germline V gene sequence: CDR1 SGHRS, CDR2 YFSETQ. This CDR3 has 13 amino acids. V gave up 7 bases and J gave up 5 bases; unmatched junction bases: 7. The CDR3 nucleotides are TGCGCCAGCGGAGTACGGGGGGGGGAGACCCAGTACTTC. It is translated as CASGVRGGETQYF.

This clonotype was detected a few times. Because it lacks the conserved phenylalanine or tryptophan at the end, this CDR3 is likely a read error. It is unclear where the CDR3 begins or ends on the DNA, so no DNA is shown, and the CDR3 is as TCRdb lists it. The chain couples TRBV29-1 to TRBJ1-2; the table assigns TRBD1, which was not confirmed against the DNA. CDR1 and CDR2 from the germline V gene are SQVTM and ANQGSEA. Including both end residues, the CDR3 is 10 amino acids long. The CDR3 spells CSVVLYRRPP.

This chain's CDR3 is CASSLQTSGRALETQYF. The CDR3 nucleotides read TGCGCCAGCAGCCTCCAGACTAGCGGGAGGGCCCTCGAGACCCAGTACTTC. J is TRBJ2-5 and V is TRBV4-3; the match to TRBD2 covers 14 bases. Losses at the gene ends were 4 bases for V and 5 bases for J; bases not matched to a gene: 9. The CDR3 contains 17 residues. Germline-derived CDR1 and CDR2 are LGHNA and YSLEER.

This rearrangement joins TRBV28 to TRBJ1-4; 7 nucleotides agree with TRBD1. V shed 10 bases, J shed 5 bases, and the junction held 10 bases outside the gene matches. Germline V gene sequence: CDR1 MDHEN, CDR2 SYDVKM. This CDR3 region has 14 residues. CDR3 sequence: CATAKQGFNEKLFF. CDR3 DNA: TGTGCCACCGCAAAACAGGGGTTCAATGAAAAACTGTTTTTT.